This TCR beta chain appears in the sequencing data of a study of monozygotic twins with inflammatory bowel disease. Whole-study results and caveats: IBD patients exhibited fewer clonotypes shared with other individuals than healthy twins, particularly with disease activity.

A note on this clonotype: The target antigen is unknown.

Two nested PCRs, approximately 16 and 10 cycles, amplified TCRalpha and TCRbeta cDNA. From its re-call of the 5' RACE reads, TCRdb lists each CDR3 protein once, without DNA. Here the sample table reports some 450,000 distinct CDR3 sequences. CDR1 MGHRA and CDR2 YSYEKL come from the germline V gene. The CDR3 length is 17 residues. The TCR originated in a human donor with ulcerative colitis or Crohn's disease, or a healthy co-twin of an affected twin (not recorded which). The specimen was blood. The rearrangement joins TRBV4-1 to TRBJ2-7; as DNA is missing, the TRBD1 call by TCRdb cannot be tested. The CDR3 here is CASSQDGAGTNRYEQYF.